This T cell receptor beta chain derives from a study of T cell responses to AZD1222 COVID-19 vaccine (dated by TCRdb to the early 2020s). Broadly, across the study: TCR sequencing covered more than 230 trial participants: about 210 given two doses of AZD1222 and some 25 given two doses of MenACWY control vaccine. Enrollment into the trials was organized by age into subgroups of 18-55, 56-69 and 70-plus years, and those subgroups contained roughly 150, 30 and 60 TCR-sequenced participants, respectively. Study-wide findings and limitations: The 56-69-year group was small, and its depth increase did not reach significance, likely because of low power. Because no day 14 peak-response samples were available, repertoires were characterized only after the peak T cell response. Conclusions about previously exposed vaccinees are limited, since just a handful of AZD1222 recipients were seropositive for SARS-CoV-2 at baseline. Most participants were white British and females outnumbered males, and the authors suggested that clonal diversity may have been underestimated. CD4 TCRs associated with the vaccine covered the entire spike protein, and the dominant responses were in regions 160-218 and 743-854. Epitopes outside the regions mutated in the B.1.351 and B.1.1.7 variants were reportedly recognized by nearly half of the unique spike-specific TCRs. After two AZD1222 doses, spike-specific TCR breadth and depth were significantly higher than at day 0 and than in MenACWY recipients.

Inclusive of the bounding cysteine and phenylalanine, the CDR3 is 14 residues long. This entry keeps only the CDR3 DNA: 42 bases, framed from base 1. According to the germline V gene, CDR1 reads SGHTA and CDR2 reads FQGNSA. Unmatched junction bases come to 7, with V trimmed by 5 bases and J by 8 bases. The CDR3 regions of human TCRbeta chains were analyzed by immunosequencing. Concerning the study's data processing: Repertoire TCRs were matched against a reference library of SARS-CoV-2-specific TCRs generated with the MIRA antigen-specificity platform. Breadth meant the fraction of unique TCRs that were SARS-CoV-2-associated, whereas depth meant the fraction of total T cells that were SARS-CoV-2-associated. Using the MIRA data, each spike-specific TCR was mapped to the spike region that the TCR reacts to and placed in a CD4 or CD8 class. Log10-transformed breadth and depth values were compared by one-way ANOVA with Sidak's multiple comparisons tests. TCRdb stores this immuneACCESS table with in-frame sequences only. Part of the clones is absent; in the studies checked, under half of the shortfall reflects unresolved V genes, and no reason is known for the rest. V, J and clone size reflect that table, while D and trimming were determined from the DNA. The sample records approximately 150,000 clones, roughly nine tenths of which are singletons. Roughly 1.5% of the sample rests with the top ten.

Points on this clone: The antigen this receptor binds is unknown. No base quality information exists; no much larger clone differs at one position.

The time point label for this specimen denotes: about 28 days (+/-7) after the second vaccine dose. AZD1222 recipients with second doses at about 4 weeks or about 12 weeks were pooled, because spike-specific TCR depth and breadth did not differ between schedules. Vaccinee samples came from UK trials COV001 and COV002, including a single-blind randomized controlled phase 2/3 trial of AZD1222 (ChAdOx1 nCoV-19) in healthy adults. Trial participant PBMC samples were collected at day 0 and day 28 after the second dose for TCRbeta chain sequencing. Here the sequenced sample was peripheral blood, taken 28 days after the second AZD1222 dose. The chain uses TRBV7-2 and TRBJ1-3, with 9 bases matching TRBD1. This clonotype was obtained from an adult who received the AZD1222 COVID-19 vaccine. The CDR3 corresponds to CASSTGTGSDTIYF. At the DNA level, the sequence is TGTGCCAGCAGCACCGGGACAGGGTCAGACACCATATATTTT.